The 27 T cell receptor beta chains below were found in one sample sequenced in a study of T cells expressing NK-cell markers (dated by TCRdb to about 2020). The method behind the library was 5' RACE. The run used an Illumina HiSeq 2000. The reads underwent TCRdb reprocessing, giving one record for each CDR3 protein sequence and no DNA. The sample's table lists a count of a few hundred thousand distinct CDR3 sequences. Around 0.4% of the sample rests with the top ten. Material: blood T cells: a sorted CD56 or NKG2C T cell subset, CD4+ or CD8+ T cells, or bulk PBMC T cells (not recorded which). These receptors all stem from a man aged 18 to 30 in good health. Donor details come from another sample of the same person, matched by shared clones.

This CDR3 reads CSVAPAGADTQYF. The V and J genes are TRBV29-1 and TRBJ2-3; without DNA, the TCRdb call of TRBD2 cannot be checked. CDR1 is SQVTM and CDR2 is ANQGSEA in the germline V gene. There are 13 residues in the CDR3.

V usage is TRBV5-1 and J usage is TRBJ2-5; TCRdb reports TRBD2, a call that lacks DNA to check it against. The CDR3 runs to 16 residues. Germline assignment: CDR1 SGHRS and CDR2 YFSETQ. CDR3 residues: CASSLVLPTREETQYF.

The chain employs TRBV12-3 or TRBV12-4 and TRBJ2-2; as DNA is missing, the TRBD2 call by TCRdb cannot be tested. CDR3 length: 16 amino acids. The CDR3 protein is CASSLKLAGGTGELFF.

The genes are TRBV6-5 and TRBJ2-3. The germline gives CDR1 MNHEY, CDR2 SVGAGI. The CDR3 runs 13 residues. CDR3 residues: CASSYVGTDTQYF.

The CDR3 is CASSQGVSGRADEQFF. The chain is built from TRBV3-1 and TRBJ2-1; the D call of TRBD2 rests on TCRdb alone, since no DNA is present to check it. The CDR3 extends over 16 amino acids. CDR1 is LGHDT and CDR2 is YNNKEL in the germline V gene (reference sequence).

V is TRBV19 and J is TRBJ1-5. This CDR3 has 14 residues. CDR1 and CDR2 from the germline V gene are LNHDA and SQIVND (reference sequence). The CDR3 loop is CASIGSSYNQPQHF.

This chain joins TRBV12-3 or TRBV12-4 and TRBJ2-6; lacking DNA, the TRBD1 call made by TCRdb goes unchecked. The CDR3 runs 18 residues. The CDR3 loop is CASIQVGPVGGGANVLTF.

CDR3 residues: CSARDPGGQGENIQYF. This rearrangement joins TRBV20-1 to TRBJ2-4; the D call of TRBD1 rests on TCRdb alone, since no DNA is present to check it. Germline CDR1 and CDR2: DFQATT and SNEGSKA (reference sequence). The CDR3 spans 16 residues.

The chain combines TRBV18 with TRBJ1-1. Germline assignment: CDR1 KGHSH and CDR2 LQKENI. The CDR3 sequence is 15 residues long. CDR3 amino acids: CASSSGVGENTEAFF.

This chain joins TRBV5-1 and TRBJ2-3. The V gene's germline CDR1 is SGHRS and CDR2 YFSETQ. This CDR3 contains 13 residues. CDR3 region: CASSSSGPDTQYF.

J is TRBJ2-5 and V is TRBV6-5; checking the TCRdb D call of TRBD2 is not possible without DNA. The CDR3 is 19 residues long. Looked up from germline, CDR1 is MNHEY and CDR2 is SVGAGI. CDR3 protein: CASSYRRLAGVEAWKTQYF.

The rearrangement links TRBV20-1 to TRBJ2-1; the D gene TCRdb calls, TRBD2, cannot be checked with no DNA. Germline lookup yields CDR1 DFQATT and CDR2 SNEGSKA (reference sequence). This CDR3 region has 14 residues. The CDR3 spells CSASTSGETNEQFF.

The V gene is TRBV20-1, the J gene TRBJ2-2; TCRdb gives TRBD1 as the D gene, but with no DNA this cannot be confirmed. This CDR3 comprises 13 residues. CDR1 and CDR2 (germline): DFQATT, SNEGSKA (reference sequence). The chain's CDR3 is CSAKDRAAGELFF.

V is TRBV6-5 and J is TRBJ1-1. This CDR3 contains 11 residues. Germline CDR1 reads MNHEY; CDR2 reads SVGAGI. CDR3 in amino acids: CASTLGEVAFF.

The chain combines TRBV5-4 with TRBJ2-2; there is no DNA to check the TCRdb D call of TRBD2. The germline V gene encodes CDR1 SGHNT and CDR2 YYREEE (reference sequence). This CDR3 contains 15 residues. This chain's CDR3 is CASSLAGLNTGELFF.

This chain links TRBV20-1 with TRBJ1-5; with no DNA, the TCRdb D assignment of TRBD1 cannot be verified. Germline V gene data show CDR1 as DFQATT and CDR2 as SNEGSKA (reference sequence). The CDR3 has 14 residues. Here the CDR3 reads CSARDWTGRSPQHF.

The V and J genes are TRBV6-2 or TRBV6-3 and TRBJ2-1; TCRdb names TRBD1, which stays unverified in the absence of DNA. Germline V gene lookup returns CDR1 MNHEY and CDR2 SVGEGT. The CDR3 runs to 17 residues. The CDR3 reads CASSKDRVVLSYNEQFF.

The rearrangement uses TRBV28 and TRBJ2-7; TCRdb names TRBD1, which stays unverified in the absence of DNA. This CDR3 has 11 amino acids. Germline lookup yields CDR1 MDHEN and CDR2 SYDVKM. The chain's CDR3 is CASEGGYEQYF. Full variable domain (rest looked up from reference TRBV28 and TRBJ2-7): DVKVTQSSRYLVKRTGEKVFLECVQDMDHENMFWYRQDPGLGLRLIYFSYDVKMKEKGDIPEGYSVSREKKERFSLILESASTNQTSMYLCASEGGYEQYFGPGTRLTVT.

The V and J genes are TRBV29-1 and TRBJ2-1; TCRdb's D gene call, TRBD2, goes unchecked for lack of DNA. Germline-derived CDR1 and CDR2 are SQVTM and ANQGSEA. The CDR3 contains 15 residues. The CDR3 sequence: CSVARRLAGENEQFF.

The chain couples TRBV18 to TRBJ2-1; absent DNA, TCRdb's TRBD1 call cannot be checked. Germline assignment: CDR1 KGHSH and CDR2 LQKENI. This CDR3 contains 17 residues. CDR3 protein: CASSPRTGQMSYNEQFF. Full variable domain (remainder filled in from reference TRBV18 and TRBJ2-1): NAGVMQNPRHLVRRRGQEARLRCSPMKGHSHVYWYRQLPEEGLKFMVYLQKENIIDESGMPKERFSAEFPKEGPSILRIQQVVRGDSAAYFCASSPRTGQMSYNEQFFGPGTRLTVL.

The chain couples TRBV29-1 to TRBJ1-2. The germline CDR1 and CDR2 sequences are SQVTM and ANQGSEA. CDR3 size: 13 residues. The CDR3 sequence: CSVSGRSNYGYTF.

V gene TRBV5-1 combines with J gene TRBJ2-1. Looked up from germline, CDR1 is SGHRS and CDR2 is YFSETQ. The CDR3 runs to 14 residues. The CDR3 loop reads CASSPMGSANEQFF.

The CDR3 here is CSVNPGRERATQYF. The chain uses TRBV29-1 and TRBJ2-3; TCRdb gives TRBD1 as the D gene, but with no DNA this cannot be confirmed. The CDR3 covers 14 residues. The germline V gene encodes CDR1 SQVTM and CDR2 ANQGSEA.

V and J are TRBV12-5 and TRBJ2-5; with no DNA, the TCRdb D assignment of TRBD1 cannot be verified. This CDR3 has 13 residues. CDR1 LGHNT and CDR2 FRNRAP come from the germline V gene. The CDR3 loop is CASGQGDRETQYF. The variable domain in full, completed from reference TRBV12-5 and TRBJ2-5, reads DARVTQTPRHKVTEMGQEVTMRCQPILGHNTVFWYRQTMMQGLELLAYFRNRAPLDDSGMPKDRFSAEMPDATLATLKIQPSEPRDSAVYFCASGQGDRETQYFGPGTRLLVL.

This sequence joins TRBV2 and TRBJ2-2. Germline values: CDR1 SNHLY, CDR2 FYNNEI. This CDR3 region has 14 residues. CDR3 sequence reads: CASSEVYVTGELFF. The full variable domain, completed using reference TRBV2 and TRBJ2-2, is EPEVTQTPSHQVTQMGQEVILRCVPISNHLYFYWYRQILGQKVEFLVSFYNNEISEKSEIFDDQFSVERPDGSNFTLKIRSTKLEDSAMYFCASSEVYVTGELFFGEGSRLTVL.

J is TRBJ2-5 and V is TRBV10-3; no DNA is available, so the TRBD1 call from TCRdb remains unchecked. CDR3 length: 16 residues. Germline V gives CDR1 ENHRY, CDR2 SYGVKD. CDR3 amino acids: CAISDPLMAGRETQYF.

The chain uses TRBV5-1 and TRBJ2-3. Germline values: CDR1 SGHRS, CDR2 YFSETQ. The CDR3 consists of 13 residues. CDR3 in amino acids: CASSFPSADTQYF.